This T cell receptor beta chain derives from a study of radiation and T cells in renal cell carcinoma. About the research overall: Nephrectomy followed 15 Gy stereotactic body radiation by 4 weeks.

Time point indicated: baseline pretreatment blood. The treatment: 15 Gy SBRT to primary tumor, nephrectomy 4 weeks later. After SBRT, blood was collected at 2 and 4 weeks, plus baseline. The patient's renal cell carcinoma had clear cell pathology. The CDR3 length is 11 residues. V gave up 6 bases and J gave up 4 bases, with 6 bases separating them. The germline V gene encodes CDR1 MNHEY and CDR2 SVGAGI. Findings and limits, study-wide: From baseline, blood top tumor clonotypes peaked at 2 weeks post-radiation.

For this clone: Its antigen remains unknown.

TCRdb's table, derived via immunoSEQ multiplex PCR, lists solely in-frame clones and lacks some. The sample contains some 140,000 clones, approximately 91% of which appear only once. The TCR was taken from a woman aged 50 to 60 with renal cell carcinoma. The source was blood, collected from a patient whose treatment included radiotherapy and nephrectomy. The chain employs TRBV6-5 and TRBJ1-2; D possibly corresponds to TRBD1 (5 bases). The CDR3 DNA sequence: TGTGCCAGCAGGGGGCTCTATGGCTACACCTTC. Its translation is CASRGLYGYTF.